Each of the 25 T cell receptor beta chains below was sequenced from the same sample in a study of blood T cell repertoires in COVID-19. The table came from immunoSEQ multiplex PCR; TCRdb's copy has only in-frame clones and leaves some out. The data hold more than 45,000 clones, with roughly 87% observed a single time. Sequencing was carried out using peripheral blood. These receptors all come from an elderly woman with COVID-19, enrolled during active disease.

V is TRBV5-6 and J is TRBJ2-1; D remains unclear. CDR1 and CDR2 from the germline V gene are SGHDT and YYEEEE. Trimming stripped 3 bases from V and 5 bases from J, with 9 bases between. This CDR3 region has 13 residues. CDR3 nucleotide sequence: TGTGCCAGCAGCTCCTCGAGTAACAATGAGCAGTTCTTC. This gives the protein CASSSSSNNEQFF.

The chain couples TRBV9 to TRBJ1-1; 7 nucleotides agree with TRBD1. Germline V gene lookup returns CDR1 SGDLS and CDR2 YYNGEE. The CDR3 sequence is 16 residues long. V gave up 0 bases and J gave up 9 bases; unmatched junction bases: 14. CDR3 sequence reads: CASSVDPSHAQGKAFF. In DNA form, the CDR3 reads TGTGCCAGCAGCGTAGACCCCTCCCACGCACAGGGGAAAGCTTTCTTT.

This rearrangement joins TRBV5-8 to TRBJ2-1, with D possibly being TRBD2 (6 bases). The V end was cut by 5 bases, the J end by 5 bases, with 14 bases between. Per the germline V gene, CDR1 is SGHTS and CDR2 is YDEGEE. This CDR3 region has 14 residues. The CDR3 reads CASSRGTRNNEQFF. CDR3 nucleotide sequence: TGTGCCAGCAGTCGGGGGACGCGCAACAATGAGCAGTTCTTC.

The chain combines TRBV7-2 with TRBJ2-5, with D maybe TRBD2 (7 bases). The CDR3 is 16 amino acids. Trimming removed 5 bases from V and 2 bases from J, with 18 bases in between. Germline lookup yields CDR1 SGHTA and CDR2 FQGNSA. As DNA, the CDR3 is TGTGCCAGCAGCCAAGGCACGGGGGGCGGACAAGAGACCCAGTACTTC. As protein: CASSQGTGGGQETQYF.

The gene calls are TRBV29-1 and TRBJ1-1; 9 bases line up with TRBD1. V shed 7 bases, J shed 1 base, and the junction held 4 bases outside the gene matches. The CDR3 runs to 13 residues. Germline CDR1 and CDR2: SQVTM and ANQGSEA. The CDR3 is CSARDRANTEAFF. CDR3 nucleotides: TGCAGCGCTCGGGACAGGGCGAACACTGAAGCTTTCTTT.

The chain links TRBV7-8 to TRBJ2-1, with 14 bases lining up with TRBD2. The CDR3 extends over 18 amino acids. J was trimmed by 0 bases and V by 1 base; bases with no gene match: 2. Germline values: CDR1 SGHVS, CDR2 FQNEAQ. The CDR3 here is CASSLGLAGGYSYNEQFF. DNA for the CDR3: TGTGCCAGCAGCTTAGGACTAGCGGGGGGGTACTCCTACAATGAGCAGTTCTTC.

V usage is TRBV29-1 and J usage is TRBJ2-7; tentatively, D is TRBD1 (6 bases). V gave up 6 bases and J gave up 3 bases, with 9 bases separating them. The CDR3 contains 11 residues. Per germline, CDR1 SQVTM and CDR2 ANQGSEA. Written as DNA, the CDR3 is TGCAGCGTCAGACAGGACTACGAGCAGTACTTC. This sequence encodes CSVRQDYEQYF.

This chain connects TRBV6-1 to TRBJ1-5, with D possibly being TRBD1 (5 bases). CDR3 length: 15 amino acids. Trimming stripped 2 bases from V and 7 bases from J, with 15 bases between. CDR1 is MNHNS, CDR2 SASEGT, per germline. CDR3 amino acids: CASSEFLSGVQPQHF. In DNA, the CDR3 is TGTGCCAGCAGTGAATTCTTATCGGGGGTCCAGCCCCAGCATTTT.

This clone is a singleton in its sample. This chain uses TRBV7-6 with TRBJ2-3; TRBD2 agrees at 15 bases. The length of the CDR3 is 15 residues. Germline assignment: CDR1 SGHVS and CDR2 FNYEAQ. J was trimmed by 6 bases and V by 3 bases; bases with no gene match: 1. CDR3 residues: CASSLGTSGGDTQYF. The CDR3 region has the DNA TGTGCCAGCAGCTTGGGGACTAGCGGGGGGGATACGCAGTATTTT.

The genes are TRBV7-2 and TRBJ1-4, with D possibly matching TRBD1 (6 bases). The CDR3 is 13 residues long. From germline, CDR1 is SGHTA and CDR2 FQGNSA. Trimming shortened V by 5 bases and J by 8 bases, and 12 bases separated the two germline ends. Here the CDR3 reads CASSPTGGEKLFF. DNA of the CDR3: TGTGCCAGCAGCCCGACAGGCGGGGAAAAACTGTTTTTT. Variable domain in full (rest from reference TRBV7-2 and TRBJ1-4): GAGVSQSPSNKVTEKGKDVELRCDPISGHTALYWYRQSLGQGLEFLIYFQGNSAPDKSGLPSDRFSAERTGGSVSTLTIQRTQQEDSAVYLCASSPTGGEKLFFGSGTQLSVL.

The chain combines TRBV6-5 with TRBJ1-2, with D possibly matching TRBD1 (6 bases). This CDR3 is 16 amino acids long. With 4 bases removed from V and 7 bases from J, the gap between germline ends came to 22 bases. Germline loops: CDR1 MNHEY, CDR2 SVGAGI. DNA for the CDR3: TGTGCCAGCAGTTCCGTTCCAGTACAGGGCCTAGGTGGCTACACCTTC. It yields the protein CASSSVPVQGLGGYTF.

For the CDR3, the DNA is TGTGCCAGGGACAAGGGCAACACTGAAGCTTTCTTT. Translation gives CARDKGNTEAFF. The rearrangement joins TRBV7-5 to TRBJ1-1; no DNA check was done on the table's D call, TRBD1. TRBV7-5 has pseudogene status. This CDR3 is built from 12 residues.

The V and J genes are TRBV24-1 and TRBJ1-2, with D possibly TRBD1 on 6 matching bases. The CDR3 runs 13 residues. In germline, CDR1 is KGHDR, CDR2 SFDVKD. Trimming left V 4 bases short and J 2 bases short, with 7 bases between. CDR3 sequence (DNA): TGTGCCACCAGTGAGGGACAAAACTATGGCTACACCTTC. Protein: CATSEGQNYGYTF.

This rearrangement joins TRBV19 to TRBJ2-3; tentatively, D is TRBD2 (6 bases). This CDR3 spans 15 amino acids. Germline values: CDR1 LNHDA, CDR2 SQIVND (reference sequence). V lost 7 bases, J lost 3 bases, and 17 bases lay in between. CDR3 DNA: TGTGCCAGTAAGTCAGGAGGGGCCCTGACAGATACGCAGTATTTT. It is translated as CASKSGGALTDTQYF.

This clone turned up a few times. This CDR3 reads CASSLLPGNEQFF. The CDR3 region has the DNA TGTGCCAGCAGCTTATTACCCGGGAATGAGCAGTTCTTC. V and J are TRBV11-2 and TRBJ2-1; D unclear. CDR1 is SGHAT, CDR2 FQNNGV, per germline. Between the trimmed V and J ends, which lost 2 bases and 7 bases, there was a span of 9 bases. This CDR3 comprises 13 residues.

The rearrangement uses TRBV6-5 and TRBJ2-7; possible D gene TRBD1, 6 bases. With 0 bases removed from V and 0 bases from J, the gap between germline ends came to 9 bases. The CDR3 contains 15 residues. Looked up from germline, CDR1 is MNHEY and CDR2 is SVGAGI. In DNA, the CDR3 is TGTGCCAGCAGTTACTCAAGGACAGCCTCCTACGAGCAGTACTTC. Encoded protein: CASSYSRTASYEQYF.

The chain has TRBV3-1 (or the pseudogene TRBV3-2) and TRBJ2-1; D gene uncertain. Germline V gene sequence: CDR1 LGHDT, CDR2 YNNKEL (reference sequence). The V end was cut by 0 bases, the J end by 12 bases, with 12 bases between. The length of the CDR3 is 13 residues. This chain's CDR3 is CASSQDPLSAQFF. Here the CDR3 DNA reads TGTGCCAGCAGCCAAGATCCCCTGAGCGCGCAGTTCTTC.

Regarding this clone: One junction end disagrees with the germline gene, perhaps due to a read error. The CDR3 here is CASSLDPQQEGQRNIQYF. CDR3 bases: TGTGCTAGCAGCTTAGACCCTCAGCAGGAAGGTCAACGGAACATTCAGTACTTC. This chain joins TRBV7-7 and TRBJ2-4; unclear D gene. CDR3 length: 18 amino acids. Germline loops: CDR1 SSHAT, CDR2 FNYEAQ (reference sequence). The full variable domain, completed using reference TRBV7-7 and TRBJ2-4, is GAGVSQSPRYKVTKRGQDVTLRCDPISSHATLYWYQQALGQGPEFLTYFNYEAQPDKSGLPSDRFSAERPEGSISTLTIQRTEQRDSAMYRCASSLDPQQEGQRNIQYFGAGTRLSVL.

The gene calls are TRBV7-9 and TRBJ1-3; D unresolved. Deletions cut 7 bases from V and 2 bases from J, with 12 bases between. In germline, CDR1 is SEHNR, CDR2 FQNEAQ (reference sequence). The CDR3 loop spans 14 amino acids. Here the CDR3 DNA reads TGTGCCAGCACCCTGACACATACTGGAAACACCATATATTTT. Its protein product is CASTLTHTGNTIYF.

V is TRBV6-6 and J is TRBJ1-1; possible D gene TRBD1, 5 bases. The length of the CDR3 is 13 residues. Germline V gene data show CDR1 as MNHNY and CDR2 as SVGAGI (reference sequence). Trimming pared 7 bases from V and 4 bases from J, leaving 13 bases between. The CDR3 here is CASTQPGGTEAFF. DNA for the CDR3: TGTGCCAGCACCCAACCGGGGGGCACTGAAGCTTTCTTT.

This chain links TRBV19 with TRBJ2-4; D ambiguous. Germline-derived CDR1 and CDR2 are LNHDA and SQIVND (reference sequence). V lost 1 base and J 1 base, leaving 14 bases between the germline ends. The length of the CDR3 is 17 residues. Here the CDR3 DNA reads TGTGCCAGTAGTATAGGGTCCGGGTTTGAGGCCAAAAACATTCAGTACTTC. As protein: CASSIGSGFEAKNIQYF.

This sequence joins TRBV5-6 and TRBJ2-2, with D tentatively TRBD2 (6 bases). The CDR3 consists of 14 residues. V lost 3 bases and J 3 bases, leaving 9 bases between the germline ends. Germline-derived CDR1 and CDR2 are SGHDT and YYEEEE. The CDR3 here is CASSWGLDTGELFF. As DNA, the CDR3 is TGTGCCAGCAGCTGGGGACTTGACACCGGGGAGCTGTTTTTT. Full variable domain (outside the CDR3, taken from reference TRBV5-6 and TRBJ2-2): DAGVTQSPTHLIKTRGQQVTLRCSPKSGHDTVSWYQQALGQGPQFIFQYYEEEERQRGNFPDRFSGHQFPNYSSELNVNALLLGDSALYLCASSWGLDTGELFFGEGSRLTVL.

V gene TRBV6-5 combines with J gene TRBJ1-5; D not resolved. Per the germline V gene, CDR1 is MNHEY and CDR2 is SVGAGI. V lost 5 bases and J lost 2, with 13 bases in between. CDR3 length: 15 amino acids. In DNA form, the CDR3 reads TGTGCCAGCAGTCAGCGGGGAGACGGCAATCAGCCCCAGCATTTT. It specifies CASSQRGDGNQPQHF.

DNA for the CDR3: TGTGCTAGTGGGGTGGAGCGCGGCTATGGCTACACCTTC. The encoded protein is CASGVERGYGYTF. The chain combines TRBV12-5 with TRBJ1-2, with D hard to call. CDR1 is LGHNT and CDR2 is FRNRAP in the germline V gene. The CDR3 spans 13 residues. V was trimmed by 6 bases and J by 4 bases, leaving 12 bases between them.

The chain has TRBV7-7 and TRBJ1-1, with a tentative D call TRBD1 (5 bases). V was shortened by 5 bases and J by 6 bases, with 16 bases between the two germline ends. This CDR3 is 14 amino acids long. CDR1 and CDR2 (germline): SSHAT, FNYEAQ (reference sequence). The CDR3 here is CASSLGRLRAEAFF. The CDR3 DNA follows: TGTGCCAGCAGCCTCGGACGGCTCAGGGCTGAAGCTTTCTTT.